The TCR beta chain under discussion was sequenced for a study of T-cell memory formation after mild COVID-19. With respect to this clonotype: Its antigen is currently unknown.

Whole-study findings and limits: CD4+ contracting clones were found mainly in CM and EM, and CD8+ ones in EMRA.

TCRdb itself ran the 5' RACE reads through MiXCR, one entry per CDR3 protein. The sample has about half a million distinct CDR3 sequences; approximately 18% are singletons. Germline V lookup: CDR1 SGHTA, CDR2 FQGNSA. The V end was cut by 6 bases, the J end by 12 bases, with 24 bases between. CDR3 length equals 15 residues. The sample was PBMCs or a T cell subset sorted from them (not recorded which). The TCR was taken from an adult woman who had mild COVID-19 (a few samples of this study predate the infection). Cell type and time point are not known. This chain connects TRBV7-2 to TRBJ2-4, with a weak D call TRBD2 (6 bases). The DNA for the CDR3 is TGTGCCAGCAGTCGGGACTCCGGGCCCCCGGATAATCAGTACTTC. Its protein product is CASSRDSGPPDNQYF.